Below are 18 T cell receptor beta chains sequenced from a single sample in a study of a mutant IDH1 vaccine in newly diagnosed glioma listed by TCRdb under 2021. Explained via the paper, the time point label denotes: baseline, week 1 (first vaccination visit). Taken with the paper, the label for treatment or condition translates to: pre-vaccination baseline after standard-of-care therapy. Library preparation was by the immunoSEQ multiplex PCR assay. Sourced from immuneACCESS, this table was stored by TCRdb with only in-frame sequences that have V and J called. A share of the clones is absent; for the studies checked, an unresolved V gene accounts for under half, and the remainder has no known explanation. In this sample the table shows approximately 70,000 clones, around 86% of which occur a single time. 2.5% to 3.5% of the sample belongs to the ten largest clones. The sample consisted of PBMCs, taken from a glioma patient treated with radiotherapy, temozolomide or both. These receptors came from a man aged 25 to 45 with glioma.

This clone appeared once. This chain joins TRBV6-5 and TRBJ1-3; no reliable D call. Germline CDR1 MNHEY, CDR2 SVGAGI. V dropped 0 bases and J dropped 0 bases, with 6 bases sitting between them. The CDR3 is 15 residues long. CDR3 sequence (DNA): TGTGCCAGCAGTTACTCGCGCTTCTCTGGAAACACCATATATTTT. This encodes CASSYSRFSGNTIYF.

V is TRBV5-6 and J is TRBJ1-2, with a possible D match to TRBD1 (6 bases). Germline CDR1 reads SGHDT; CDR2 reads YYEEEE. The V end lost 2 bases, the J end lost 2 bases, and 16 bases lay between the germline ends. The CDR3 is 16 amino acids. DNA for the CDR3: TGTGCCAGCAGCTTTAGGACAGACATTTTCAACTATGGCTACACCTTC. This codes for CASSFRTDIFNYGYTF.

This chain joins TRBV6-6 and TRBJ1-1; no reliable D call. Germline CDR1 reads MNHNY; CDR2 reads SVGAGI (reference sequence). CDR3 length: 13 amino acids. Trimming pared 4 bases from V and 1 base from J, leaving 7 bases between. As DNA, the CDR3 is TGTGCCAGCAGTTCCCTAGAGAACACTGAAGCTTTCTTT. It codes for CASSSLENTEAFF.

The genes are TRBV5-4 and TRBJ1-3, with 8 positions matching TRBD1. The J segment lost 7 bases and the V segment lost 2 bases, leaving 14 bases of the junction unmatched. Germline CDR1 and CDR2: SGHNT and YYREEE (reference sequence). This CDR3 is 17 amino acids long. This CDR3 is CASSFNMDREERNTIYF. The CDR3 nucleotides are TGTGCCAGCAGCTTCAACATGGACAGGGAAGAGAGGAACACCATATATTTT.

This sequence joins TRBV19 and TRBJ1-5, with 9 bases matching TRBD1. Per germline, CDR1 LNHDA and CDR2 SQIVND (reference sequence). V was clipped by 6 bases and J by 7 bases; unmatched bases: 10. This CDR3 comprises 15 residues. Here the CDR3 DNA reads TGTGCCAGTAGGGATCACAGGGGGCTCGGACAGCCCCAGCATTTT. Translating gives CASRDHRGLGQPQHF.

The V call is TRBV4-1, the J call TRBJ2-2; 7 bases fit TRBD2. This CDR3 region has 16 residues. CDR1 and CDR2 (germline): MGHRA, YSYEKL. The V segment lost 7 bases and the J segment 3 bases; nucleotides outside the gene matches: 11. CDR3 coding DNA: TGCGCCAGCACCCCATGGGAGGGTTACTACACCGGGGAGCTGTTTTTT. Amino acids: CASTPWEGYYTGELFF.

This rearrangement joins TRBV7-2 to TRBJ2-1, with a weak D call TRBD2 (6 bases). The CDR3 spans 11 residues. The ends were cut back, 5 bases at V and 15 bases at J, with 14 bases in the middle. Germline V gene sequence: CDR1 SGHTA, CDR2 FQGNSA. CDR3 sequence (DNA): TGTGCCAGCAGCATGAGACTAGATCCGTTCTTC. It encodes CASSMRLDPFF.

This chain uses TRBV7-9 with TRBJ1-4; no definite D call. The CDR3 is 14 amino acids. Germline V gives CDR1 SEHNR, CDR2 FQNEAQ (reference sequence). Trimming took 2 bases from V and 7 from J, leaving 11 bases between them. CDR3 nucleotide sequence: TGTGCCAGCAGCTTACGGGGTCTCGGTGAAAAACTGTTTTTT. Encoded protein: CASSLRGLGEKLFF. Full variable domain (missing parts from reference TRBV7-9 and TRBJ1-4): DTGVSQNPRHKITKRGQNVTFRCDPISEHNRLYWYRQTLGQGPEFLTYFQNEAQLEKSRLLSDRFSAERPKGSFSTLEIQRTEQGDSAMYLCASSLRGLGEKLFFGSGTQLSVL.

V and J are TRBV6-1 and TRBJ2-7; D is uncertain. Germline V gene data show CDR1 as MNHNS and CDR2 as SASEGT. Trimming took off 3 bases at V and 6 bases at J, with 24 bases between the two ends. The CDR3 is made up of 17 amino acids. CDR3 sequence (DNA): TGTGCCAGCAGTGAGTATGACCTCGTCTTAATTTCGCCCGAGCAGTACTTC. Translating it yields CASSEYDLVLISPEQYF.

This chain joins TRBV29-1 and TRBJ1-1; D is undetermined. V was cut by 7 bases and J by 0 bases, with 6 bases left in between. Per the germline V gene, CDR1 is SQVTM and CDR2 is ANQGSEA. The CDR3 totals 11 residues. For the CDR3, the DNA is TGCAGCGGCTACTTGAACACTGAAGCTTTCTTT. The encoded protein is CSGYLNTEAFF.

The chain uses TRBV30 and TRBJ1-4, with D tentatively TRBD1 (6 bases). The CDR3 totals 14 residues. Germline V gene lookup returns CDR1 GTSNPN and CDR2 SVGIG (reference sequence). Trimming shortened V by 4 bases and J by 5 bases, and 14 bases separated the two germline ends. CDR3 amino acids: CAWTSGGRNEKLFF. The DNA for the CDR3 is TGTGCCTGGACTTCGGGGGGGCGGAATGAAAAACTGTTTTTT.

This clone occurred once. This sequence joins TRBV5-1 and TRBJ2-5; 12 bases align to TRBD2. The CDR3 runs to 17 residues. CDR1 SGHRS and CDR2 YFSETQ come from the germline V gene. Germline trimming cut 4 bases from V and 5 bases from J; bases unmatched to any gene: 12. In DNA form, the CDR3 reads TGCGCCAGCAGCCCAGGACTAGCGGGGCCTGTGAGGGAGACCCAGTACTTC. Amino acid sequence: CASSPGLAGPVRETQYF. The complete variable domain, with remaining parts taken from reference TRBV5-1 and TRBJ2-5, reads KAGVTQTPRYLIKTRGQQVTLSCSPISGHRSVSWYQQTPGQGLQFLFEYFSETQRNKGNFPGRFSGRQFSNSRSEMNVSTLELGDSALYLCASSPGLAGPVRETQYFGPGTRLLVL.

The chain uses TRBV7-6 and TRBJ2-1, with 13 nucleotides matching TRBD2. CDR3 length: 15 amino acids. Unmatched junction bases numbered 6, after V lost 7 bases and J lost 6 bases. The germline V gene has CDR1 SGHVS and CDR2 FNYEAQ. The DNA of the CDR3 is TGTGCCAGCACCTTCGGACTAGCGGGGGTCAATGAGCAGTTCTTC. It codes for CASTFGLAGVNEQFF.

The chain has TRBV11-2 and TRBJ1-4, with 8 bases lining up with TRBD1. CDR3 length equals 17 residues. Germline V gives CDR1 SGHAT, CDR2 FQNNGV. The V gene end was trimmed by 5 bases and the J gene end by 4 bases; junction bases not matched to a gene: 12. CDR3 sequence reads: CASSPRDRGVSNEKLFF. The CDR3 region has the DNA TGTGCCAGCAGCCCCCGAGACAGGGGCGTCAGTAATGAAAAACTGTTTTTT.

The J gene is TRBJ1-2, the V gene TRBV28, with D possibly matching TRBD1 (6 bases). Trimming stripped 6 bases from V and 4 bases from J, with 18 bases between. Germline CDR1 and CDR2: MDHEN and SYDVKM. CDR3 length: 15 residues. The CDR3 here is CASSLQGPPFYGYTF. For the CDR3, the DNA is TGTGCCAGCAGCCTACAGGGTCCCCCCTTCTATGGCTACACCTTC.

The chain employs TRBV30 and TRBJ1-3; D remains ambiguous. Germline V gene data show CDR1 as GTSNPN and CDR2 as SVGIG (reference sequence). The CDR3 has 12 residues. The germline V and J ends were trimmed by 4 bases and 1 base, with 5 bases remaining between them. The chain's CDR3 is CAWKRSGNTIYF. In DNA, the CDR3 is TGTGCCTGGAAACGGTCTGGAAACACCATATATTTT.

The chain links TRBV2 to TRBJ2-1; 11 bases are shared with TRBD2. The CDR3 spans 14 residues. With V trimmed by 3 bases and J by 9 bases, 4 bases remained unmatched. Germline CDR1 and CDR2: SNHLY and FYNNEI. CDR3 nucleotide sequence: TGTGCCAGCAGTGAGAACCTAGCGGGGGGTGAGCAGTTCTTC. Protein sequence: CASSENLAGGEQFF.

This chain joins TRBV5-1 and TRBJ2-5, with no clear D. The J call may not be correct, given that the DNA end is closer to TRBJ2-7. CDR1 and CDR2 from the germline V gene are SGHRS and YFSETQ. This CDR3 is built from 16 residues. The CDR3 DNA reads TGCGCCAGCAGCTTGGCCATGTTGGCTTCAGGCTACGAGCAGTACTTC. This translates into CASSLAMLASGYEQYF.